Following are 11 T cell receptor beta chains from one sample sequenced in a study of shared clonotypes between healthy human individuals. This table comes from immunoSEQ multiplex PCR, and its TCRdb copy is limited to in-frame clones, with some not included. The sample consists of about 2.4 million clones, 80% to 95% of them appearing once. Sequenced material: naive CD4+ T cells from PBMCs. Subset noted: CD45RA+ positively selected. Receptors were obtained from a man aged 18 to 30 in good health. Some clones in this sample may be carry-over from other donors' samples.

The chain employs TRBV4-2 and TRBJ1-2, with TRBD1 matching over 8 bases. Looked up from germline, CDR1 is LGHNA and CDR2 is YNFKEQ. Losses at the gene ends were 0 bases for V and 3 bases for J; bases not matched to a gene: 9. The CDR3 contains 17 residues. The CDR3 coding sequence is TGTGCCAGCAGCCAAGATGAGGGACAGGCTTTTCACTATGGCTACACCTTC. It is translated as CASSQDEGQAFHYGYTF.

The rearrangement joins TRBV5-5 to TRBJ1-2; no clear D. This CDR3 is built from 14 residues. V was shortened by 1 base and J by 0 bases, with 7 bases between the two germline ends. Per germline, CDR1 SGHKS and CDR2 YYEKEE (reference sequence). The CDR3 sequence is CASSLTAANYGYTF. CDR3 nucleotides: TGTGCCAGCAGCTTGACAGCGGCTAACTATGGCTACACCTTC.

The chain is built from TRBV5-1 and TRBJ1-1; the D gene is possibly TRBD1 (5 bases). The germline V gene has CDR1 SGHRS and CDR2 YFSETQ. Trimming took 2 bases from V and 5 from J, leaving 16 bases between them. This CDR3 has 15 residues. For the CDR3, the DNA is TGCGCCAGCAGCTTATTGGGACTCGAAGGGACTGAAGCTTTCTTT. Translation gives CASSLLGLEGTEAFF.

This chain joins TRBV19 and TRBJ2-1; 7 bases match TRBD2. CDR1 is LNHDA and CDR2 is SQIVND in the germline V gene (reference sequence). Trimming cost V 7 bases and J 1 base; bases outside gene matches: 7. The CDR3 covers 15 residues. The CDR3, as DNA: TGTGCCAGTACCGCTAGCGGAAGATCCTACAATGAGCAGTTCTTC. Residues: CASTASGRSYNEQFF.

The CDR3 reads CASHYRVDTEAFF. The DNA for the CDR3 is TGTGCCAGCCATTATCGGGTGGACACTGAAGCTTTCTTT. V usage is TRBV28 and J usage is TRBJ1-1; no reliable D call. CDR1 is MDHEN, CDR2 SYDVKM, per germline. The CDR3 is made up of 13 amino acids. The V gene lost 8 bases and the J gene lost 3 bases, with 13 bases spanning the gap.

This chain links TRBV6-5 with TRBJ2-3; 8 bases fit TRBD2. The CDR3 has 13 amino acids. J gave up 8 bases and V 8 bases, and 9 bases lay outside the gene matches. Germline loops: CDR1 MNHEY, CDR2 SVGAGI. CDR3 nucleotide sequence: TGTGCCAGCTTCCGGGGGGGAGAAGGTACGCAGTATTTT. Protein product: CASFRGGEGTQYF.

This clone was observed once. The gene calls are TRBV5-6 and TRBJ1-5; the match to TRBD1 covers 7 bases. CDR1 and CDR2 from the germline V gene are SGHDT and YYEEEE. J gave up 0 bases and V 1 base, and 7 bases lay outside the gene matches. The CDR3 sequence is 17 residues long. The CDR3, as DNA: TGTGCCAGCAGCTTGTACGGGACAGCGTATAGCAATCAGCCCCAGCATTTT. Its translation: CASSLYGTAYSNQPQHF.

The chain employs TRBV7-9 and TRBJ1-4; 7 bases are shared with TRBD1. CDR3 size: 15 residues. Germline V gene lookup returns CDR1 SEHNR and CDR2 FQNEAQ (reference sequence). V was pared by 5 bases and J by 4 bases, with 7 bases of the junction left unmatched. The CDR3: CASSQLQGHNEKLFF. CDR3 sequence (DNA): TGTGCCAGCAGCCAATTACAGGGGCATAATGAAAAACTGTTTTTT.

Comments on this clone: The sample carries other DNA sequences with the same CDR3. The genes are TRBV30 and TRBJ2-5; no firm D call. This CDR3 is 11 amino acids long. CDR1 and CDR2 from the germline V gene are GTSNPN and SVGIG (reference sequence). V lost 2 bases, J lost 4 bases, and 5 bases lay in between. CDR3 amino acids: CAWSSGETQYF. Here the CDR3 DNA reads TGTGCCTGGAGTTCGGGAGAGACCCAGTACTTC.

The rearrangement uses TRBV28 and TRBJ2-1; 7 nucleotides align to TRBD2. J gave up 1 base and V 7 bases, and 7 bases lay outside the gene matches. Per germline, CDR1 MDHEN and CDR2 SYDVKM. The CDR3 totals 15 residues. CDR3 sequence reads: CASTPAGRSYNEQFF. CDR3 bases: TGTGCCAGCACCCCAGCGGGAAGGTCCTACAATGAGCAGTTCTTC.

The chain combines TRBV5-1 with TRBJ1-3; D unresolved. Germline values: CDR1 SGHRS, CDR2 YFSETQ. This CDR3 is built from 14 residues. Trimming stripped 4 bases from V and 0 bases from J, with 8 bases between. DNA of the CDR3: TGCGCCAGCAGCCCCGAACCCTCTGGAAACACCATATATTTT. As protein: CASSPEPSGNTIYF.